The 5 T cell receptor beta chains presented below share a single source sample, sequenced in a study of blood T cell repertoires in COVID-19. The method was immunoSEQ multiplex PCR; TCRdb's version includes in-frame clones alone and lacks a portion of them. The data contain almost 50,000 clones, about 71% of them singletons. Sequencing used peripheral blood. The receptor source for this set is a woman in her 70s with acute or convalescent COVID-19.

The chain combines TRBV19 with TRBJ1-2, with a possible D match to TRBD1 (6 bases). V was shortened by 5 bases and J by 10 bases, with 17 bases between the two germline ends. CDR1 LNHDA and CDR2 SQIVND come from the germline V gene (reference sequence). The CDR3 is made up of 13 amino acids. CDR3 in DNA: TGTGCCAGTAGTTCCAGGGGTAACTGGGACTACACCTTC. Protein product: CASSSRGNWDYTF.

V gene TRBV4-1 combines with J gene TRBJ2-3; D is perhaps TRBD2 (6 bases). The germline CDR1 and CDR2 sequences are MGHRA and YSYEKL. V gave up 7 bases and J gave up 0 bases, with 8 bases separating them. This CDR3 region has 13 residues. The CDR3 protein is CASKGTSTDTQYF. In DNA, the CDR3 is TGCGCCAGCAAGGGGACTAGCACAGATACGCAGTATTTT.

This rearrangement joins TRBV28 to TRBJ2-3; 7 bases are shared with TRBD2. The CDR3 is 15 residues long. V trimming: 10 bases; J trimming: 0 bases; junction bases outside the gene matches: 10. Germline CDR1 reads MDHEN; CDR2 reads SYDVKM. The CDR3 DNA follows: TGTGCCACCAAAGGCGCGGGAGCTAGCACAGATACGCAGTATTTT. It specifies CATKGAGASTDTQYF.

V is TRBV4-2 and J is TRBJ1-6, with 8 bases fitting TRBD1. The CDR3 runs 15 residues. The germline V gene encodes CDR1 LGHNA and CDR2 YNFKEQ. Germline trimming cut 4 bases from V and 8 bases from J; bases unmatched to any gene: 7. The CDR3: CASSRSDREDSPLHF. CDR3 coding DNA: TGTGCCAGCAGCCGGTCGGACAGGGAGGATTCACCCCTCCACTTT.

This clone came up once. V gene TRBV29-1 combines with J gene TRBJ2-7; TRBD1 aligns across 9 bases. Losses at the gene ends were 0 bases for V and 1 base for J; bases not matched to a gene: 4. The germline V gene encodes CDR1 SQVTM and CDR2 ANQGSEA. The length of the CDR3 is 15 residues. This CDR3 reads CSVEEGTGTSYEQYF. The CDR3 nucleotides are TGCAGCGTTGAAGAAGGGACAGGGACATCCTACGAGCAGTACTTC.